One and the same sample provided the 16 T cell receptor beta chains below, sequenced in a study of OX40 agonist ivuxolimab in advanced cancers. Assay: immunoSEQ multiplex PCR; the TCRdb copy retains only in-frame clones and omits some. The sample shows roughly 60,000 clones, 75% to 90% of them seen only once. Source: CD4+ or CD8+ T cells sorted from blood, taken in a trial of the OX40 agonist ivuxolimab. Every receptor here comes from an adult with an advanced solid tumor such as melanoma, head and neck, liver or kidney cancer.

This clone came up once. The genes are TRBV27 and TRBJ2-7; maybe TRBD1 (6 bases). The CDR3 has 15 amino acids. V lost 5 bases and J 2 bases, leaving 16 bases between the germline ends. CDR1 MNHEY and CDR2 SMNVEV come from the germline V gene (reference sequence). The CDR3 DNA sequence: TGTGCCAGCAGTCCAAGAGGACAGAACGCCTACGAGCAGTACTTC. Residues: CASSPRGQNAYEQYF.

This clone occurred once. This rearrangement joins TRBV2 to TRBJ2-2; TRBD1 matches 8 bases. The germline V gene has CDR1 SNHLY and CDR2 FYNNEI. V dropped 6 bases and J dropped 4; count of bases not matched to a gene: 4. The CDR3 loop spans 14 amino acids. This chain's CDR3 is CASSGQGGTGELFF. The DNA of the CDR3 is TGTGCCAGCAGCGGACAGGGTGGCACCGGGGAGCTGTTTTTT.

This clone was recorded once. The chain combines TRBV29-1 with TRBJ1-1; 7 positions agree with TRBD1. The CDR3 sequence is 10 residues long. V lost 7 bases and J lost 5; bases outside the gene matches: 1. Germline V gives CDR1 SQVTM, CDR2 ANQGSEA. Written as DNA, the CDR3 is TGCAGCGGACAGGGTACTGAAGCTTTCTTT. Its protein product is CSGQGTEAFF.

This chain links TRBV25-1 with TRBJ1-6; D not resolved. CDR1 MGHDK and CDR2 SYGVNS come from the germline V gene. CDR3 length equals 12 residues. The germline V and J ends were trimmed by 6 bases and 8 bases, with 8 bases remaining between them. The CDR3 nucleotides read TGTGCCAGCAGCTCCTGGGATTCACCCCTCCACTTT. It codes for CASSSWDSPLHF.

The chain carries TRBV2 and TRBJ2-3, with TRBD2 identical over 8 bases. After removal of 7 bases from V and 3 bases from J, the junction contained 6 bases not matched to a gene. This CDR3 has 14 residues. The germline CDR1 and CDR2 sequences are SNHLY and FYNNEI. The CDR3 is CASNREGRTDTQYF. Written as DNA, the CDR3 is TGTGCCAGCAACCGGGAGGGCCGAACAGATACGCAGTATTTT.

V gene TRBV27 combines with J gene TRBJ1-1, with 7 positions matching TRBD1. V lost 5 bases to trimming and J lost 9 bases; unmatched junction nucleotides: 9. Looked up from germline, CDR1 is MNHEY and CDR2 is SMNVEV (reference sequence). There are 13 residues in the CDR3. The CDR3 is CASSPGTVRKAFF. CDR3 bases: TGTGCCAGCAGTCCTGGGACAGTAAGGAAAGCTTTCTTT.

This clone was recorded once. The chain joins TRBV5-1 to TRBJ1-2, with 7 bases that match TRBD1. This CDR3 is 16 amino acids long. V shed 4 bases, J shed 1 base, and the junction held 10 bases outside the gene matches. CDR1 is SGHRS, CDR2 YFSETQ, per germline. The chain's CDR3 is CASSPGGGQRNYGYTF. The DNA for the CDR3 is TGCGCCAGCAGCCCAGGAGGGGGACAGCGTAACTATGGCTACACCTTC.

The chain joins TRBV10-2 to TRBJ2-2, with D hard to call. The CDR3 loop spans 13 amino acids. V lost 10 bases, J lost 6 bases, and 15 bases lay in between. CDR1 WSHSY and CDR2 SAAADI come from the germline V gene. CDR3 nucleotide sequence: TGCGCCACAACGATAGCCGGTGCCGGGGAGCTGTTTTTT. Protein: CATTIAGAGELFF.

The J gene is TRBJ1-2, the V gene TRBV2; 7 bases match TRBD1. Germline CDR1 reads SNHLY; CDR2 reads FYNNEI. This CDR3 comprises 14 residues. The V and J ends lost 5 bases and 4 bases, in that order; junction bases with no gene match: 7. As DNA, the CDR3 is TGTGCCAGCAGTCGGAGGGGGCAGGGCTATGGCTACACCTTC. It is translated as CASSRRGQGYGYTF.

The CDR3 reads CASSEVRGGLYEQYF. The DNA for the CDR3 is TGTGCCAGCAGTGAAGTACGGGGGGGCCTCTACGAGCAGTACTTC. The J gene is TRBJ2-7, the V gene TRBV2; 8 bases fit TRBD2. The CDR3 is made up of 15 amino acids. Germline V gene data show CDR1 as SNHLY and CDR2 as FYNNEI. The V and J ends lost 1 base and 3 bases, in that order; junction bases with no gene match: 5.

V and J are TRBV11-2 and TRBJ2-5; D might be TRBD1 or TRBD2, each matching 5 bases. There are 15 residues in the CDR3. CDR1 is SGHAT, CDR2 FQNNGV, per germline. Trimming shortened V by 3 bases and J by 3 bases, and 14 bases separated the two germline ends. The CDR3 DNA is TGTGCCAGCAGCTTGACCGGACTGGGGGAAGAGACCCAGTACTTC. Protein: CASSLTGLGEETQYF.

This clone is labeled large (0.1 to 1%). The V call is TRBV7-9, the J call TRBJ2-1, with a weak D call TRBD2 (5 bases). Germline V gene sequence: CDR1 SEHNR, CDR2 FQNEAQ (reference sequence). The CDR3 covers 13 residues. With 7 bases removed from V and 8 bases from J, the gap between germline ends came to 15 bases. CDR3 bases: TGTGCCAGCAACCGGGGTATAGATCATGAGCAGTTCTTC. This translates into CASNRGIDHEQFF.

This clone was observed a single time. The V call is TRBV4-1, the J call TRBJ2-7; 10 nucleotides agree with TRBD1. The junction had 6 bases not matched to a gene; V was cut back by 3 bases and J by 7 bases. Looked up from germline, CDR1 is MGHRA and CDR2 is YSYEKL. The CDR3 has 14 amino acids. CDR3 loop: CASSQGQGSEEQYF. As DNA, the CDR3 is TGCGCCAGCAGCCAGGGACAGGGGTCGGAAGAGCAGTACTTC.

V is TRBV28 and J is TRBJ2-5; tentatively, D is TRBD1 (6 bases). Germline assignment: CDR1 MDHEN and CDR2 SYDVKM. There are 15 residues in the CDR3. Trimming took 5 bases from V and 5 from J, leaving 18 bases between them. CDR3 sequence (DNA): TGTGCCAGCAGTCCGTGGGACAACAATGGGGAGACCCAGTACTTC. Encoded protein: CASSPWDNNGETQYF.

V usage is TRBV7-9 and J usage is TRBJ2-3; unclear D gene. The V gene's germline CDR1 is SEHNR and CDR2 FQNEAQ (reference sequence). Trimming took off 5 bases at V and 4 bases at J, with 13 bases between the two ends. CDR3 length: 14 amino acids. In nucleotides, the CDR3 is TGTGCCAGCAGCCAGGATAATAACGCAGATACGCAGTATTTT. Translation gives CASSQDNNADTQYF.

The CDR3 loop is CASRLGLAGIRYEQFF. The CDR3 DNA reads as TGTGCCAGCAGGCTCGGACTAGCGGGCATCCGCTATGAGCAGTTCTTC. The chain couples TRBV2 to TRBJ2-1; 11 bases match TRBD2. This CDR3 is 16 amino acids long. Losses at the gene ends were 6 bases for V and 8 bases for J; bases not matched to a gene: 12. Germline V gene lookup returns CDR1 SNHLY and CDR2 FYNNEI.